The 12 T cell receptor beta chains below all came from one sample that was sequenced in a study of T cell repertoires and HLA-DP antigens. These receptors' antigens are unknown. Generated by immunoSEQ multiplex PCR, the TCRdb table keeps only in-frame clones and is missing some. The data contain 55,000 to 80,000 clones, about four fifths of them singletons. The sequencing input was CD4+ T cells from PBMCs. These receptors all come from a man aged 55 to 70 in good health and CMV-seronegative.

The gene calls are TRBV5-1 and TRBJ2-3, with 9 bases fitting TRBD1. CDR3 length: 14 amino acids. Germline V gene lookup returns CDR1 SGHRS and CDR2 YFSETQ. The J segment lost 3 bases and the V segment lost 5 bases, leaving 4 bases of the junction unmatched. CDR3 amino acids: CASRRDRVTDTQYF. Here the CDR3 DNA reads TGCGCCAGCAGGAGGGACAGGGTGACAGATACGCAGTATTTT. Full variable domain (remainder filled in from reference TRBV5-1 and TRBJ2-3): KAGVTQTPRYLIKTRGQQVTLSCSPISGHRSVSWYQQTPGQGLQFLFEYFSETQRNKGNFPGRFSGRQFSNSRSEMNVSTLELGDSALYLCASRRDRVTDTQYFGPGTRLTVL.

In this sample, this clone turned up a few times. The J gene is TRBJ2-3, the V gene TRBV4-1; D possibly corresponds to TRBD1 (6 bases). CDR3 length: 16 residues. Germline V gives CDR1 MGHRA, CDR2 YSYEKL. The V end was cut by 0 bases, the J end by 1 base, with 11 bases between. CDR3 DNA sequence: TGCGCCAGCAGCCAAGACTCGACAGGAGGCACAGATACGCAGTATTTT. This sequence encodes CASSQDSTGGTDTQYF.

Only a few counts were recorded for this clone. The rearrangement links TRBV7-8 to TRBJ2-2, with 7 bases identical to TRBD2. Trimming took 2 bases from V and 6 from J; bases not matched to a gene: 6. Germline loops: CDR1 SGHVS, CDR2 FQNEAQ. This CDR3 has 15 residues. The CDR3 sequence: CASSLLGGWAGELFF. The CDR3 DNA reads TGTGCCAGCAGCTTACTCGGGGGGTGGGCCGGGGAGCTGTTTTTT.

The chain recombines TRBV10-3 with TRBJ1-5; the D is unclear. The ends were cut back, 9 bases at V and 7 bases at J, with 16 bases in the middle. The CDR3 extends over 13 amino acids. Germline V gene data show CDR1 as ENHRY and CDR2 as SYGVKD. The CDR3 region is CAIAPTGNQPQHF. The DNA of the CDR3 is TGTGCCATAGCCCCCACCGGGAACCAGCCCCAGCATTTT.

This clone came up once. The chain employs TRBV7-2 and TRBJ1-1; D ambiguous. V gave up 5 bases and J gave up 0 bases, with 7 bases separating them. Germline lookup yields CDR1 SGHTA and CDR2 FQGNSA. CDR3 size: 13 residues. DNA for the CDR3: TGTGCCAGCAGCGGTTATATGAACACTGAAGCTTTCTTT. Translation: CASSGYMNTEAFF.

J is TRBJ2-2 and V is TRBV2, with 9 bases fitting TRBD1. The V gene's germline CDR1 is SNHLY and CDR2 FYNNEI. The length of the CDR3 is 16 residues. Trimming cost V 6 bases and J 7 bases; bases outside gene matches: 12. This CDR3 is CASSDWDREIGGELFF. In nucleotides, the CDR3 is TGTGCCAGCAGCGACTGGGACAGGGAGATCGGCGGGGAGCTGTTTTTT.

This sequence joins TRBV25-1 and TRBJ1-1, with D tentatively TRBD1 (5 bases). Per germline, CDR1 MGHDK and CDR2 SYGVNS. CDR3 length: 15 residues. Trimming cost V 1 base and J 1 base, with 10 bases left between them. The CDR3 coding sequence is TGTGCCAGCAGTGAATTTGGACACGGGAACACTGAAGCTTTCTTT. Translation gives CASSEFGHGNTEAFF. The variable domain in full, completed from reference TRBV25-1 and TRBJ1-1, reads EADIYQTPRYLVIGTGKKITLECSQTMGHDKMYWYQQDPGMELHLIHYSYGVNSTEKGDLSSESTVSRIRTEHFPLTLESARPSHTSQYLCASSEFGHGNTEAFFGQGTRLTVV.

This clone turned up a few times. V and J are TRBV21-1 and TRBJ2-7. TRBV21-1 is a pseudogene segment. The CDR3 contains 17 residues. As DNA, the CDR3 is TGTGCCAGCAGCGCCGGGGGCGAACAGGGATCCACGGACGAGCAGTACTTC. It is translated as CASSAGGEQGSTDEQYF.

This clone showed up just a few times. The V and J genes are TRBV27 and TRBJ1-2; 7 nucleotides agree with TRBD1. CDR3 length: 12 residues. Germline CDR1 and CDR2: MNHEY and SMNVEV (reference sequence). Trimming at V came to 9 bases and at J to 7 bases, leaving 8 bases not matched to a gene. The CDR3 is CASTDRVGGYTF. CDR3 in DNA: TGTGCCAGTACCGACAGGGTGGGTGGCTACACCTTC.

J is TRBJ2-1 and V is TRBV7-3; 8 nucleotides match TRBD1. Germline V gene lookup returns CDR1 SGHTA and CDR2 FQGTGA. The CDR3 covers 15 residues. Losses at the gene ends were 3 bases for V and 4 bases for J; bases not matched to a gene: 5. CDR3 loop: CASSFQGAGYNEQFF. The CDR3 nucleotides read TGTGCCAGCAGCTTTCAGGGGGCGGGATACAATGAGCAGTTCTTC.

The DNA of the CDR3 is TGTGCCAGTAGCCTAGGGGGGAACCAAGAGACCCAGTACTTC. This encodes CASSLGGNQETQYF. The genes are TRBV19 and TRBJ2-5; the D gene could be TRBD1 or TRBD2 (6 bases each). V gave up 6 bases and J gave up 0 bases, with 11 bases separating them. This CDR3 region has 14 residues. In germline, CDR1 is LNHDA, CDR2 SQIVND (reference sequence).

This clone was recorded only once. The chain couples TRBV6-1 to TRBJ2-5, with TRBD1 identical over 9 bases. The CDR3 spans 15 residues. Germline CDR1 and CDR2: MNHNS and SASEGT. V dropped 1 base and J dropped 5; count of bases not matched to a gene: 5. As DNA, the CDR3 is TGTGCCAGCAGTGAAGGGACAGGGGCGTGGGAGACCCAGTACTTC. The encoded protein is CASSEGTGAWETQYF.